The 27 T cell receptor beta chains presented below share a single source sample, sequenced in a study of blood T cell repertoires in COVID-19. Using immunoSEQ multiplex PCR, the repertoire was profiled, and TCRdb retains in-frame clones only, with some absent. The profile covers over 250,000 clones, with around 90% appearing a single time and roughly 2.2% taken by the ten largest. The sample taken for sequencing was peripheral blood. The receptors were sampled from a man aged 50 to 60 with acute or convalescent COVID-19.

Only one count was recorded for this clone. The CDR3 bases are TGTGCCAGTACTGGAGTCGTCTCTGGAAACACCATATATTTT. Protein sequence: CASTGVVSGNTIYF. V is TRBV19 and J is TRBJ1-3; D is unresolved. Germline V gives CDR1 LNHDA, CDR2 SQIVND (reference sequence). There are 14 residues in the CDR3. V dropped 7 bases and J dropped 0 bases, with 10 bases sitting between them.

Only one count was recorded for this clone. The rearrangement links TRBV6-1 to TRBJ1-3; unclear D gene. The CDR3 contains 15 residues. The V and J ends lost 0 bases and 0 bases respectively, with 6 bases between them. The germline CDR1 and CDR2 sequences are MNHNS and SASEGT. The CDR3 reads CASSEAGSSGNTIYF. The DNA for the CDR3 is TGTGCCAGCAGTGAAGCTGGCTCCTCTGGAAACACCATATATTTT.

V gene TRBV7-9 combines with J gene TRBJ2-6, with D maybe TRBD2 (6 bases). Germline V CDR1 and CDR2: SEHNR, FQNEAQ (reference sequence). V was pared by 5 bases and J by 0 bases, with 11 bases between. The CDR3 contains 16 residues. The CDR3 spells CASSAGRNSGANVLTF. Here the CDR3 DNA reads TGTGCCAGCAGCGCGGGACGGAACTCTGGGGCCAACGTCCTGACTTTC.

The CDR3 here is CASSPHGLAGGTSTDTQYF. The CDR3 region has the DNA TGTGCCAGCAGCCCGCACGGCCTAGCGGGGGGTACTAGCACAGATACGCAGTATTTT. The rearrangement links TRBV7-3 to TRBJ2-3; 11 bases map to TRBD2. Germline CDR1 reads SGHTA; CDR2 reads FQGTGA. The CDR3 is made up of 19 amino acids. Unmatched junction bases numbered 13, after V lost 5 bases and J lost 0 bases.

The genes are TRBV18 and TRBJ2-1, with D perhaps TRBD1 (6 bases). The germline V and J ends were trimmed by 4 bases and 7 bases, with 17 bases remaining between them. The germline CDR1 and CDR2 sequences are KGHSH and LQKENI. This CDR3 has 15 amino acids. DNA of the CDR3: TGTGCCAGCTCACTCCGGGACACGATCGATAATGAGCAGTTCTTC. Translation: CASSLRDTIDNEQFF.

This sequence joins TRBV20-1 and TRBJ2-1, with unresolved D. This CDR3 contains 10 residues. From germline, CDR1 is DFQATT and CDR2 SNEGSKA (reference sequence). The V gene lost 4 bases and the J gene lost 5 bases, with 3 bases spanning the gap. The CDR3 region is CSATDNEQFF. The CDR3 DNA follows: TGCAGTGCTACAGACAATGAGCAGTTCTTC.

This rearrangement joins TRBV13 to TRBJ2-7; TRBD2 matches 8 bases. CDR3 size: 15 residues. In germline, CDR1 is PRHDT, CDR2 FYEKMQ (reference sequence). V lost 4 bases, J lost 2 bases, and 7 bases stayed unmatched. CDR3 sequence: CASSSQRGRTYEQYF. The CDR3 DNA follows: TGTGCCAGCAGCTCCCAGCGGGGGCGCACCTACGAGCAGTACTTC.

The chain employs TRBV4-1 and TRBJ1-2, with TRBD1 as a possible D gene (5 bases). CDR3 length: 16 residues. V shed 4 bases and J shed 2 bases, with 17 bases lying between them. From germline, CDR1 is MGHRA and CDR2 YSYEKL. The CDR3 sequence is CASSPREGRTNYGYTF. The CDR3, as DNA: TGCGCCAGCAGCCCCAGGGAAGGCAGAACAAACTATGGCTACACCTTC.

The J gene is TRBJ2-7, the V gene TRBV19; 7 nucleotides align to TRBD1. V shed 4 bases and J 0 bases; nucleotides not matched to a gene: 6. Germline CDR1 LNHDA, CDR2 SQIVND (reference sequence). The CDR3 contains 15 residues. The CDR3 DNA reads TGTGCCAGTAGTACTTGGGACAGCTTCTCCTACGAGCAGTACTTC. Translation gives CASSTWDSFSYEQYF.

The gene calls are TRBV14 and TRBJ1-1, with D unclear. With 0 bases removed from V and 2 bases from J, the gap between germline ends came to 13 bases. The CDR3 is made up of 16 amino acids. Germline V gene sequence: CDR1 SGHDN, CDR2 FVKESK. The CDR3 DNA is TGTGCCAGCAGCCAAGAGGGAGAACGGCTTAACACTGAAGCTTTCTTT. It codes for CASSQEGERLNTEAFF.

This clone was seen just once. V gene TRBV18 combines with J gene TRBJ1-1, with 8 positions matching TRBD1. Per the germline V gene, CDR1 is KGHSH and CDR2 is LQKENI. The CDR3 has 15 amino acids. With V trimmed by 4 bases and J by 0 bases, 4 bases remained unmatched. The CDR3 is CASSQQTGVNTEAFF. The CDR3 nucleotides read TGTGCCAGCTCACAACAGACAGGGGTGAACACTGAAGCTTTCTTT.

This CDR3 reads CASSRTDPPYEQYF. DNA of the CDR3: TGTGCCAGCAGCCGGACAGACCCTCCCTACGAGCAGTACTTC. V is TRBV7-2 and J is TRBJ2-7; possibly TRBD1 for D (6 bases). Trimming shortened V by 5 bases and J by 2 bases, and 13 bases separated the two germline ends. CDR1 and CDR2 (germline): SGHTA, FQGNSA. The CDR3 totals 14 residues.

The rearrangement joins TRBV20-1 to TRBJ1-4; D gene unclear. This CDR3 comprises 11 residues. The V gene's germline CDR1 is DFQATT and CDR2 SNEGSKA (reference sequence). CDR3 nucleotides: TGCAGCGGTGGCGGATCAGAAAAACTGTTTTTT. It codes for CSGGGSEKLFF.

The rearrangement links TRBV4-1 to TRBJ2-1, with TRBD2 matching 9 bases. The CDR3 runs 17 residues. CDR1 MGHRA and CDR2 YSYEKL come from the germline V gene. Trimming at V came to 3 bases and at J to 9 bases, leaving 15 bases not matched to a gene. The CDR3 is CASSHGRGRGGQVEQFF. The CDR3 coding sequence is TGCGCCAGCAGCCACGGTAGGGGGCGGGGGGGGCAGGTTGAGCAGTTCTTC.

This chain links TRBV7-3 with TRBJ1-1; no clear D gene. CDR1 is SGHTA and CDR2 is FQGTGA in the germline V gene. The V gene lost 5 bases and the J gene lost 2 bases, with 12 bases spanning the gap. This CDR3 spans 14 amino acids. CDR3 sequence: CASSPGYHNTEAFF. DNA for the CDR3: TGTGCCAGCAGCCCGGGTTATCACAACACTGAAGCTTTCTTT. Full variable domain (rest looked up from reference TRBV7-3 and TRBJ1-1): GAGVSQTPSNKVTEKGKYVELRCDPISGHTALYWYRQSLGQGPEFLIYFQGTGAADDSGLPNDRFFAVRPEGSVSTLKIQRTERGDSAVYLCASSPGYHNTEAFFGQGTRLTVV.

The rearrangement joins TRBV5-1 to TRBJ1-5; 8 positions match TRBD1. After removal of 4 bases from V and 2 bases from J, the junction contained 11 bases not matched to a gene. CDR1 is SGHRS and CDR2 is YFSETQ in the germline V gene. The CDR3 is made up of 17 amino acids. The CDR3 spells CASSPGGQGLGNQPQHF. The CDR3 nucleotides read TGCGCCAGCAGCCCCGGTGGACAGGGTTTAGGCAATCAGCCCCAGCATTTT.

The DNA for the CDR3 is TGTGCCAGCACGCGATACAGTAACTATGGCTACACCTTC. Translation gives CASTRYSNYGYTF. The chain joins TRBV9 to TRBJ1-2; D is undetermined. The CDR3 is made up of 13 amino acids. Trimming took 6 bases from V and 1 from J, leaving 10 bases between them. Per germline, CDR1 SGDLS and CDR2 YYNGEE. The full variable domain, completed using reference TRBV9 and TRBJ1-2, is DSGVTQTPKHLITATGQRVTLRCSPRSGDLSVYWYQQSLDQGLQFLIQYYNGEERAKGNILERFSAQQFPDLHSELNLSSLELGDSALYFCASTRYSNYGYTFGSGTRLTVV.

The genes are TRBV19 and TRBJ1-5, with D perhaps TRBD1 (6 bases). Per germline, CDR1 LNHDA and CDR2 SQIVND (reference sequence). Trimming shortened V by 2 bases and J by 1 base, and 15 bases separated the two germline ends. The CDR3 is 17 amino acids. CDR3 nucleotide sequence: TGTGCCAGTAGTATACATAAGGGGGGGGCAAGCAATCAGCCCCAGCATTTT. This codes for CASSIHKGGASNQPQHF.

In nucleotides, the CDR3 is TGCGCCAGCAGCCCGAACAGGGTCTCTGGAAACACCATATATTTT. Translated: CASSPNRVSGNTIYF. V and J are TRBV5-1 and TRBJ1-3; a possible D gene is TRBD1 (6 bases). Germline-derived CDR1 and CDR2 are SGHRS and YFSETQ. V was clipped by 4 bases and J by 0 bases, with 11 bases between them. This CDR3 contains 15 residues. Full variable domain (remainder filled in from reference TRBV5-1 and TRBJ1-3): KAGVTQTPRYLIKTRGQQVTLSCSPISGHRSVSWYQQTPGQGLQFLFEYFSETQRNKGNFPGRFSGRQFSNSRSEMNVSTLELGDSALYLCASSPNRVSGNTIYFGEGSWLTVV.

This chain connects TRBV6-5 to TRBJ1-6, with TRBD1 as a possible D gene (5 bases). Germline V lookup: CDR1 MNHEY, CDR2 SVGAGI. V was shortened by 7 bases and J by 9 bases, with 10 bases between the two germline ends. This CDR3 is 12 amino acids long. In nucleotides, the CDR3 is TGTGCCAGCAACGCGGGGGTTTCACCCCTCCACTTT. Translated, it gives CASNAGVSPLHF.

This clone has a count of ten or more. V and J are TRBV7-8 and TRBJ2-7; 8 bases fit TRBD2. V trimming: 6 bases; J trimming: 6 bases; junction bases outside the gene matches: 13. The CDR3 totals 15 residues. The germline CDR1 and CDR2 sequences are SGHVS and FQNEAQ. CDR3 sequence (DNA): TGTGCCAGCAGGACCGGGACTAGTGGAGTCGGCGAGCAGTACTTC. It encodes CASRTGTSGVGEQYF.

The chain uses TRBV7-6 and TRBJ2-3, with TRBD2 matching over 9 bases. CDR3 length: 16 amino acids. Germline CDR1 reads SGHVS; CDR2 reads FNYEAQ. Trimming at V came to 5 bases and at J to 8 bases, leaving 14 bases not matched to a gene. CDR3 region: CASSPTPVSGGATQYF. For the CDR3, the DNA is TGTGCCAGCAGCCCCACACCGGTTAGCGGGGGCGCTACGCAGTATTTT. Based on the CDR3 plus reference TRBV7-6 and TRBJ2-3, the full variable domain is GAGVSQSPRYKVTKRGQDVALRCDPISGHVSLYWYRQALGQGPEFLTYFNYEAQQDKSGLPNDRFSAERPEGSISTLTIQRTEQRDSAMYRCASSPTPVSGGATQYFGPGTRLTVL.

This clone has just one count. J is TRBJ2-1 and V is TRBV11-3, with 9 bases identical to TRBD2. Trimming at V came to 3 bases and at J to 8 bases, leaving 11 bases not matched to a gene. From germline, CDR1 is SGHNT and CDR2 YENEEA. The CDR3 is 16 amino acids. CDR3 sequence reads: CASSFGASGNPDEQFF. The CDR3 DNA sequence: TGTGCCAGCAGCTTCGGGGCTAGCGGGAATCCGGATGAGCAGTTCTTC.

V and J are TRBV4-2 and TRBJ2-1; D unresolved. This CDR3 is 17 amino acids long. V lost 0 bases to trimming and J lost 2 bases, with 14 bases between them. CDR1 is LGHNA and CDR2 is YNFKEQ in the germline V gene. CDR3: CASSQDQDIRPYNEQFF. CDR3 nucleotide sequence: TGTGCCAGCAGCCAAGATCAAGACATTCGCCCCTACAATGAGCAGTTCTTC.

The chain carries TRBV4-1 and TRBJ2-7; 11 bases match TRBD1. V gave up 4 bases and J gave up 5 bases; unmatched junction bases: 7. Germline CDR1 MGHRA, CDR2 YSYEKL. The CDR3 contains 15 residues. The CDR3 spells CASSPGTGGVNEQYF. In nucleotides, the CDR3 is TGCGCCAGCAGCCCAGGGACAGGGGGAGTTAACGAGCAGTACTTC.

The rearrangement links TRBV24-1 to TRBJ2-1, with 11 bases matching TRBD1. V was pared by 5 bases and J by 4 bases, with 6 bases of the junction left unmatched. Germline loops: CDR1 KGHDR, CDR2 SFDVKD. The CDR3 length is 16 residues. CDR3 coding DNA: TGTGCCACCAGTGGGGCCGGGACAGGGGGTTACAATGAGCAGTTCTTC. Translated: CATSGAGTGGYNEQFF.

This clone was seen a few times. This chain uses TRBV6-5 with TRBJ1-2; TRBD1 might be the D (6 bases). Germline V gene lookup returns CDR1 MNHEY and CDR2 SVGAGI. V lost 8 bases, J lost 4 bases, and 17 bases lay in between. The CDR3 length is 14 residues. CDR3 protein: CASDQGRGVYGYTF. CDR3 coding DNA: TGTGCCAGCGACCAGGGCAGGGGAGTCTATGGCTACACCTTC.